Following are 12 T cell receptor beta chains from one sample sequenced in a study of response to subunit inactivated influenza vaccine. TCRdb called the RT-PCR reads again in MiXCR, with one record for every CDR3 protein. Of 650,000 to 850,000 distinct CDR3 sequences in the sample, approximately 15% are singletons; the top ten hold approximately 6.5%. Material: PBMCs from blood, obtained roughly 2 weeks before vaccination. Receptor source: a man between 50 and 59 years old who received an inactivated influenza vaccine.

This clonotype appeared many times. The V gene is TRBV15, the J gene TRBJ2-7; 7 nucleotides align to TRBD2. The junction had 9 bases not matched to a gene; V was cut back by 2 bases and J by 2 bases. Germline lookup yields CDR1 LNHNV and CDR2 YYDKDF (reference sequence). This CDR3 spans 16 amino acids. This CDR3 reads CATSRQRGLTTYEQYF. CDR3 bases: TGTGCCACCAGCAGACAAAGGGGACTAACAACCTACGAGCAGTACTTC.

V gene TRBV29-1 combines with J gene TRBJ2-1, with 12 bases matching TRBD2. The trim removed 5 bases at V and 8 bases at J, leaving 13 bases unmatched. CDR1 and CDR2 from the germline V gene are SQVTM and ANQGSEA. This CDR3 contains 16 residues. CDR3 loop: CSVSPDGLAGRHEQFF. CDR3 coding DNA: TGCAGCGTTTCCCCCGACGGACTAGCGGGGAGGCATGAGCAGTTCTTC.

The V call is TRBV28, the J call TRBJ2-1; possible D gene TRBD2, 7 bases. V was clipped by 6 bases and J by 9 bases, with 18 bases between them. Germline-derived CDR1 and CDR2 are MDHEN and SYDVKM. The CDR3 consists of 14 residues. CDR3 residues: CASSPHEGEGEQFF. The CDR3 DNA reads TGTGCCAGCAGCCCCCATGAGGGGGAGGGTGAGCAGTTCTTC.

This clonotype has more than one count but fewer than ten. V usage is TRBV29-1 and J usage is TRBJ2-3; D unclear. V lost 7 bases to trimming and J lost 7 bases, with 15 bases between them. CDR1 and CDR2 (germline): SQVTM, ANQGSEA. The CDR3 contains 12 residues. This chain's CDR3 is CSARSRSNTQYF. The DNA for the CDR3 is TGCAGCGCCCGGAGTAGGTCTAATACGCAGTATTTT.

This clonotype was recorded at least ten times. V usage is TRBV11-1 and J usage is TRBJ2-1; TRBD2 agrees at 10 bases. The CDR3 totals 18 residues. Unmatched junction bases numbered 17, after V lost 4 bases and J lost 8 bases. Germline-derived CDR1 and CDR2 are SGHAT and FQDESV (reference sequence). CDR3 DNA: TGTGCCAGCAGCTCGACAAGAGCGGGAGGGCCAGGTCTGGATGAGCAGTTCTTC. Residues: CASSSTRAGGPGLDEQFF.

This clonotype appeared many times. V gene TRBV6-5 combines with J gene TRBJ2-2; maybe TRBD1 (6 bases). The germline V gene has CDR1 MNHEY and CDR2 SVGAGI. V lost 2 bases to trimming and J lost 6 bases, with 19 bases between them. The CDR3 length is 17 residues. CDR3 in DNA: TGTGCCAGCAGTTACGACAACAGGGAATTAGGGGCCGGGGAGCTGTTTTTT. It yields the protein CASSYDNRELGAGELFF.

The chain has TRBV28 and TRBJ2-7, with TRBD1 matching over 8 bases. CDR1 is MDHEN and CDR2 is SYDVKM in the germline V gene. V lost 6 bases to trimming and J lost 4 bases; unmatched junction nucleotides: 5. The CDR3 totals 13 residues. The CDR3 nucleotides read TGTGCCAGCAGAGGGACAGGTTTTTACGAGCAGTACTTC. This gives the protein CASRGTGFYEQYF. Full variable domain (remainder filled in from reference TRBV28 and TRBJ2-7): DVKVTQSSRYLVKRTGEKVFLECVQDMDHENMFWYRQDPGLGLRLIYFSYDVKMKEKGDIPEGYSVSREKKERFSLILESASTNQTSMYLCASRGTGFYEQYFGPGTRLTVT.

This clonotype came up a few times. The V and J genes are TRBV7-9 and TRBJ2-1; D is undetermined. CDR3 length equals 12 residues. Germline V gene lookup returns CDR1 SEHNR and CDR2 FQNEAQ (reference sequence). The V and J ends lost 6 bases and 7 bases respectively, with 10 bases between them. The CDR3 sequence is CASSGLRNEQFF. In DNA form, the CDR3 reads TGTGCCAGCAGTGGTCTGCGGAATGAGCAGTTCTTC.

This clonotype was observed a handful of times. V is TRBV4-3 and J is TRBJ2-3; a possible D gene is TRBD1 (6 bases). V lost 1 base and J lost 6, with 14 bases in between. In germline, CDR1 is LGHNA, CDR2 YSLEER. The CDR3 covers 15 residues. CDR3 DNA: TGCGCCAGCAGCCAAGTCCCCAACAGGGCTGATACGCAGTATTTT. Amino acid sequence: CASSQVPNRADTQYF.

This clonotype was counted a few times. This chain uses TRBV6-2 or TRBV6-3 with TRBJ1-2, with D hard to call. Germline V lookup: CDR1 MNHEY, CDR2 SVGEGT. V gave up 8 bases and J gave up 2 bases, with 15 bases separating them. The CDR3 is made up of 14 amino acids. The CDR3 loop reads CASVDPKSNYGYTF. The DNA for the CDR3 is TGTGCCAGCGTGGACCCGAAATCCAACTATGGCTACACCTTC.

V and J are TRBV12-3 or TRBV12-4 and TRBJ2-5; no clear D gene. Trimming cost V 5 bases and J 3 bases, with 10 bases left between them. The CDR3 has 13 amino acids. The CDR3 protein is CASSPSFEETQYF. As DNA, the CDR3 is TGTGCCAGCAGTCCTAGTTTCGAAGAGACCCAGTACTTC.

This clonotype was detected ten times or more. The chain links TRBV7-8 to TRBJ2-5, with D possibly matching TRBD1 (6 bases). This CDR3 spans 13 amino acids. Per germline, CDR1 SGHVS and CDR2 FQNEAQ. V was pared by 5 bases and J by 5 bases, with 12 bases between. As DNA, the CDR3 is TGTGCCAGCAGCGCACAGGGTTGGGAGACCCAGTACTTC. Translated: CASSAQGWETQYF.